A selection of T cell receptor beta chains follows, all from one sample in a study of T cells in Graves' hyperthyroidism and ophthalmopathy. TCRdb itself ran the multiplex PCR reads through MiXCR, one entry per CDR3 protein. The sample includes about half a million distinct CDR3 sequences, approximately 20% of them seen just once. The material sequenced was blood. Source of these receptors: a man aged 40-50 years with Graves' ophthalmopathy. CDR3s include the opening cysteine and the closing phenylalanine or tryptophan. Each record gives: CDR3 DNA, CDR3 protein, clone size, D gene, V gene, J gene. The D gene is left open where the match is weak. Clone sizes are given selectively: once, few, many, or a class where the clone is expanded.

CDR3nt: TGCAGTGCAAACCGTTCGTCCCGCTCCTACGAGCAGTACTTC
CDR3aa: CSANRSSRSYEQYF
abundance: few
d_gene: .
v_gene: TRBV20-1
j_gene: TRBJ2-7

CDR3nt: TGTGCCAGCAGAAAACACGGGGGCTCCCCGACCTACGAGCAGTACTTC
CDR3aa: CASRKHGGSPTYEQYF
abundance: few
d_gene: .
v_gene: TRBV6-1
j_gene: TRBJ2-7

CDR3nt: TGTGCCAGCAGCCAAAGTAGCGGGGGGGCCGGCGTCATCACCGGGGAGCTGTTTTTT
CDR3aa: CASSQSSGGAGVITGELFF
abundance: many
d_gene: TRBD2
v_gene: TRBV3-1
j_gene: TRBJ2-2

CDR3nt: TGTGCCAGCAGCTTGCTTCAGCCCCAGCATTTT
CDR3aa: CASSLLQPQHF
abundance: few
d_gene: .
v_gene: TRBV5-8
j_gene: TRBJ1-5

CDR3nt: TGTGCCAGCAGCGTTGACAGGGCAACTGGAAACACCATATATTTT
CDR3aa: CASSVDRATGNTIYF
abundance: .
d_gene: TRBD1
v_gene: TRBV9
j_gene: TRBJ1-3

CDR3nt: TGTGCCAGCAGCCAACTGTCGACCTACGAGCAGTACTTC
CDR3aa: CASSQLSTYEQYF
abundance: many
d_gene: .
v_gene: TRBV3-1
j_gene: TRBJ2-7

CDR3nt: TGTGCCAGCAGCCTCAGGGGGGATTCTGATGGCTACACCTTC
CDR3aa: CASSLRGDSDGYTF
abundance: .
d_gene: TRBD1
v_gene: TRBV6-2/TRBV6-3
j_gene: TRBJ1-2

CDR3nt: TGTGCCACCAGCCGAAGAGAAACTAGCGGGAGCTCCTACAATGAGCAGTTCTTC
CDR3aa: CATSRRETSGSSYNEQFF
abundance: many
d_gene: TRBD2
v_gene: TRBV15
j_gene: TRBJ2-1

CDR3nt: TGTGCCAGCAGCTTGGGTGTAGCGGGAGGGCCGCGGGAGACCCAGTACTTC
CDR3aa: CASSLGVAGGPRETQYF
abundance: .
d_gene: TRBD2
v_gene: TRBV11-2
j_gene: TRBJ2-5

CDR3nt: TGTGCCAGCAGCCGGACGGACAAAGAGACCCAGTACTTC
CDR3aa: CASSRTDKETQYF
abundance: .
d_gene: .
v_gene: TRBV7-9
j_gene: TRBJ2-5

CDR3nt: TGTGCCAGCAGTGACTCGACTATTAGCGGGGAGCTGTTTTTT
CDR3aa: CASSDSTISGELFF
abundance: .
d_gene: .
v_gene: TRBV6-4
j_gene: TRBJ2-2

CDR3nt: TGCAGTGCTAGCAGGGGTGGAGGGACTCTGAACACTGAAGCTTTCTTT
CDR3aa: CSASRGGGTLNTEAFF
abundance: many
d_gene: .
v_gene: TRBV20-1
j_gene: TRBJ1-1

CDR3nt: TGTGCCAGCAGCGTAATAGCGGGGGGGAGGCAAGAGACCCAGTACTTC
CDR3aa: CASSVIAGGRQETQYF
abundance: .
d_gene: TRBD2
v_gene: TRBV9
j_gene: TRBJ2-5

CDR3nt: TGTGCCAGCAGTTTACGGGCCCCTGCGGGAGTACGAGAGCAGTACTTC
CDR3aa: CASSLRAPAGVREQYF
abundance: many
d_gene: TRBD2
v_gene: TRBV27
j_gene: TRBJ2-7

CDR3nt: TGTGCCAGCAGCCCAACCACGACTAGCGGGGAGACCCAGTACTTC
CDR3aa: CASSPTTTSGETQYF
abundance: many
d_gene: TRBD2
v_gene: TRBV11-1
j_gene: TRBJ2-5

CDR3nt: TGCAGTGCTCTCCGGGGAGGGGCCAGTCAGCCCCAGCATTTT
CDR3aa: CSALRGGASQPQHF
abundance: .
d_gene: .
v_gene: TRBV20-1
j_gene: TRBJ1-5

CDR3nt: TGTGCCAGCTTACCCCTGGGAGGGCCGGGGGCCAAAAACATTCAGTACTTC
CDR3aa: CASLPLGGPGAKNIQYF
abundance: .
d_gene: TRBD2
v_gene: TRBV28
j_gene: TRBJ2-4

CDR3nt: TGTGCCAGCAGCCCCTTAGGGGCGTCCCAAGAGACCCAGTACTTC
CDR3aa: CASSPLGASQETQYF
abundance: once
d_gene: .
v_gene: TRBV7-6
j_gene: TRBJ2-5

CDR3nt: TGTGCCAGCAGAGCGCCTCGGGGCGTAACCTACGAGCAGTACTTC
CDR3aa: CASRAPRGVTYEQYF
abundance: many
d_gene: .
v_gene: TRBV27
j_gene: TRBJ2-7

CDR3nt: TGCAGTGCTAAGGGGGCCCCCGGGGTAGATGAGCAGTTCTTC
CDR3aa: CSAKGAPGVDEQFF
abundance: .
d_gene: TRBD1
v_gene: TRBV20-1
j_gene: TRBJ2-1

CDR3nt: TGTGCCAGCAGCGTAGGAACTAGCGGGAGGGCCAATGAGCAGTTCTTC
CDR3aa: CASSVGTSGRANEQFF
abundance: few
d_gene: TRBD2
v_gene: TRBV9
j_gene: TRBJ2-1

CDR3nt: TGTGCCAGCAGTTACCGCCGCCGGGCGGGTCTAGGATCCTACAATGAGCAGTTCTTC
CDR3aa: CASSYRRRAGLGSYNEQFF
abundance: few
d_gene: .
v_gene: TRBV6-2/TRBV6-3
j_gene: TRBJ2-1

CDR3nt: TGTGCCAGCAGCTCTCTGGTCAATCAGCCCCAGCATTTT
CDR3aa: CASSSLVNQPQHF
abundance: .
d_gene: .
v_gene: TRBV7-9
j_gene: TRBJ1-5

CDR3nt: TGTGCCAGCAGCCAGGACACTCCACTAAACTATGGCTACACCTTC
CDR3aa: CASSQDTPLNYGYTF
abundance: .
d_gene: .
v_gene: TRBV14
j_gene: TRBJ1-2

CDR3nt: TGTGCCAGCGACCACATCAGGACAGCGAGCTCCTACGAGCAGTACTTC
CDR3aa: CASDHIRTASSYEQYF
abundance: few
d_gene: .
v_gene: TRBV7-9
j_gene: TRBJ2-7

CDR3nt: TGTGCCAGCAGCCAAGATCGCCATCCATCAGACAGCTCCTACGAGCAGTACTTC
CDR3aa: CASSQDRHPSDSSYEQYF
abundance: .
d_gene: .
v_gene: TRBV3-1
j_gene: TRBJ2-7

CDR3nt: TGCGCCAGCCGGGCGGCAGGTAGCACCGGGGAGCTGTTTTTT
CDR3aa: CASRAAGSTGELFF
abundance: many
d_gene: .
v_gene: TRBV5-1
j_gene: TRBJ2-2

CDR3nt: TGTGCCAGCAGCTCGATACTAGCGGGAGGAAAGGCAGATACGCAGTATTTT
CDR3aa: CASSSILAGGKADTQYF
abundance: .
d_gene: TRBD2
v_gene: TRBV7-8
j_gene: TRBJ2-3

CDR3nt: TGTGCCAGCAGCCAGCTAGGGTACAATGAGCAGTTCTTC
CDR3aa: CASSQLGYNEQFF
abundance: few
d_gene: .
v_gene: TRBV3-1
j_gene: TRBJ2-1

CDR3nt: TGTGCCAGCAGCTTAGACGTGGGGGACAACGAGCAGTACTTC
CDR3aa: CASSLDVGDNEQYF
abundance: .
d_gene: .
v_gene: TRBV7-9
j_gene: TRBJ2-7

CDR3nt: TGTGCCAGCTCACCACCGTCAGTTTATGGCTACACCTTC
CDR3aa: CASSPPSVYGYTF
abundance: many
d_gene: .
v_gene: TRBV18
j_gene: TRBJ1-2

CDR3nt: TGTGCCAGCAGCGTGACTAGGGTTGACGGGGAGCTGTTTTTT
CDR3aa: CASSVTRVDGELFF
abundance: .
d_gene: .
v_gene: TRBV5-4
j_gene: TRBJ2-2

CDR3nt: TGCAGTGGTAGACAGGGAGGTCAGCCCCAGCATTTT
CDR3aa: CSGRQGGQPQHF
abundance: .
d_gene: TRBD1
v_gene: TRBV20-1
j_gene: TRBJ1-5

CDR3nt: TGTGCCAGCAGTGAATCAGTGATCTCCTACGAGCAGTACTTC
CDR3aa: CASSESVISYEQYF
abundance: many
d_gene: .
v_gene: TRBV6-1
j_gene: TRBJ2-7

CDR3nt: TGTGCCAGCAGCTTGAGGTGGAGCTCTGGAAACACCATATATTTT
CDR3aa: CASSLRWSSGNTIYF
abundance: .
d_gene: .
v_gene: TRBV5-5
j_gene: TRBJ1-3

CDR3nt: TGTGCCAGCAGACGGGGACTAGCGGGGGGCAAAAGCAGCTCCTACAATGAGCAGTTCTTC
CDR3aa: CASRRGLAGGKSSSYNEQFF
abundance: .
d_gene: TRBD2
v_gene: TRBV2
j_gene: TRBJ2-1

CDR3nt: TGTGCCAGCAGCCTGAGACTAGCGGGAGCGAGGGATACGCAGTATTTT
CDR3aa: CASSLRLAGARDTQYF
abundance: few
d_gene: TRBD2
v_gene: TRBV7-3
j_gene: TRBJ2-3

CDR3nt: TGCGCCAGCACCTCCTACGCCACAGATACGCAGTATTTT
CDR3aa: CASTSYATDTQYF
abundance: .
d_gene: .
v_gene: TRBV5-1
j_gene: TRBJ2-3

CDR3nt: TGCAGCGCTATGCAAGAGACCCAGTACTTC
CDR3aa: CSAMQETQYF
abundance: few
d_gene: .
v_gene: TRBV29-1
j_gene: TRBJ2-5

CDR3nt: TGTGCCATCAGCATAGGACAGGGGACCGGGGAGCTGTTTTTT
CDR3aa: CAISIGQGTGELFF
abundance: few
d_gene: TRBD1
v_gene: TRBV7-8
j_gene: TRBJ2-2

CDR3nt: TGTGCCAGCAGAAGCTCATGGACTAGTAGGTACGAGCAGTACTTC
CDR3aa: CASRSSWTSRYEQYF
abundance: many
d_gene: TRBD2
v_gene: TRBV28
j_gene: TRBJ2-7

CDR3nt: TGTGCCAGCAGCGTAGCTGTGGACCTGGAGACCCAGTACTTC
CDR3aa: CASSVAVDLETQYF
abundance: .
d_gene: .
v_gene: TRBV9
j_gene: TRBJ2-5

CDR3nt: TGTGCCAGCAGCTTAGGGGTCATGGGGCAGCCCCAGCATTTT
CDR3aa: CASSLGVMGQPQHF
abundance: once
d_gene: .
v_gene: TRBV7-9
j_gene: TRBJ1-5

CDR3nt: TGTGCCAGCAGCCAAGACAGCGGGCCAAATCAGCCCCAGCATTTT
CDR3aa: CASSQDSGPNQPQHF
abundance: few
d_gene: .
v_gene: TRBV9
j_gene: TRBJ1-5

CDR3nt: TGTGCCAGCAGTTTTGACTATTCCTACGAGCAGTACTTC
CDR3aa: CASSFDYSYEQYF
abundance: many
d_gene: .
v_gene: TRBV12-3/TRBV12-4
j_gene: TRBJ2-7

CDR3nt: TGTGCCTGGAGTCGGGGGACAGACCATTACAATGAGCAGTTCTTC
CDR3aa: CAWSRGTDHYNEQFF
abundance: .
d_gene: .
v_gene: TRBV30
j_gene: TRBJ2-1

CDR3nt: TGCAGTGCTATCCCCACCAGCAGTGGTCTTTACGAGCAGTACTTC
CDR3aa: CSAIPTSSGLYEQYF
abundance: few
d_gene: .
v_gene: TRBV20-1
j_gene: TRBJ2-7

CDR3nt: TGCGCCAGCAGCTTGGGACAGTTGGGCTACACCTTC
CDR3aa: CASSLGQLGYTF
abundance: .
d_gene: .
v_gene: TRBV5-1
j_gene: TRBJ1-2

CDR3nt: TGTGCCAGCAGGGCCCGGCAGGCCTACAATGAGCAGTTCTTC
CDR3aa: CASRARQAYNEQFF
abundance: few
d_gene: .
v_gene: TRBV28
j_gene: TRBJ2-1

CDR3nt: TGTGCCAGCAGTTACTCCTCCGGACTTGGGCGGTTATATGGCTACACCTTC
CDR3aa: CASSYSSGLGRLYGYTF
abundance: .
d_gene: .
v_gene: TRBV6-5
j_gene: TRBJ1-2

CDR3nt: TGCAGTGCCAGGCCCGACAGGGCCACCGGGGAGCTGTTTTTT
CDR3aa: CSARPDRATGELFF
abundance: few
d_gene: TRBD1
v_gene: TRBV20-1
j_gene: TRBJ2-2

CDR3nt: TGTGCCAGCAGCACCGGACTAGCGGGACGGGGCAATGAGCAGTTCTTC
CDR3aa: CASSTGLAGRGNEQFF
abundance: few
d_gene: TRBD2
v_gene: TRBV7-9
j_gene: TRBJ2-1

CDR3nt: TGTGCCAGCAGTTTGCTGGGGGGGAGGGACGAGCAGTACTTC
CDR3aa: CASSLLGGRDEQYF
abundance: many
d_gene: TRBD2
v_gene: TRBV28
j_gene: TRBJ2-7

CDR3nt: TGTGCCAGCAGCCCCGTCCGTGTAGCCCCCCCTAAGTTCTTC
CDR3aa: CASSPVRVAPPKFF
abundance: many
d_gene: .
v_gene: TRBV3-1
j_gene: TRBJ2-1

CDR3nt: TGTGCCAACAGCCCACCCGGCGGGGGGAATGAGCAGTTCTTC
CDR3aa: CANSPPGGGNEQFF
abundance: .
d_gene: TRBD2
v_gene: TRBV11-2
j_gene: TRBJ2-1

CDR3nt: TGTGCCAGCAGTGTGCACAGGTCTAGCACAGATACGCAGTATTTT
CDR3aa: CASSVHRSSTDTQYF
abundance: few
d_gene: .
v_gene: TRBV2
j_gene: TRBJ2-3

CDR3nt: TGTGCCACCAGTGATGAAACCGACAGGGCCACCGGGGAGCTGTTTTTT
CDR3aa: CATSDETDRATGELFF
abundance: few
d_gene: TRBD1
v_gene: TRBV24-1
j_gene: TRBJ2-2

CDR3nt: TGTGCCAGCACTTCAACGGGGGCTGGTCAGCCCCAGCATTTT
CDR3aa: CASTSTGAGQPQHF
abundance: .
d_gene: .
v_gene: TRBV2
j_gene: TRBJ1-5

CDR3nt: TGTGCCAGCAAGGGTCTCGCGGGAGGGCCGTACGAGCAGTACTTC
CDR3aa: CASKGLAGGPYEQYF
abundance: .
d_gene: TRBD2
v_gene: TRBV6-1
j_gene: TRBJ2-7

CDR3nt: TGTGCCAGCAGCCAGTTACATCGGCGGGGGCGGAACACCGGGGAGCTGTTTTTT
CDR3aa: CASSQLHRRGRNTGELFF
abundance: few
d_gene: .
v_gene: TRBV3-1
j_gene: TRBJ2-2